This record concerns one T cell receptor (beta chain) sequence. What it binds is unknown. The data stem from a study of glioma-infiltrating T cells. Study details: Target coverage was roughly 4.5- to 10-fold for approximately 960,000 blood T cells.

Study-level points and caveats: Above-expected tissue-blood divergence occurred in all gliomas, most in low-grade ones. Shared blood CDR3 signature motifs marked patients with low tissue-blood divergence. Very few CDR3 sequences were shared between tissue and blood.

Using RNA template, CDR3s of TCR alpha and beta were amplified with iRepertoire arm-PCR. In TCRdb, the multiplex PCR reads were re-called with MiXCR into one record per CDR3 protein. The sample has about 410,000 distinct CDR3 sequences, around 45% seen once. This CDR3 is 13 amino acids long. V gave up 7 bases and J gave up 2 bases, with 6 bases separating them. Germline V gene lookup returns CDR1 MNHNS and CDR2 SASEGT. The rearrangement links TRBV6-1 to TRBJ2-6; D is ambiguous. The sequence derives from a human donor with low-grade glioma or glioblastoma, undergoing nonglioma brain surgery, or in good health (not recorded which). The sequenced sample was glioma tissue, nonneoplastic brain tissue, or PBMCs (not recorded which). CDR3 sequence reads: CASNSAGANVLTF. CDR3 sequence (DNA): TGTGCCAGCAATTCGGCTGGGGCCAACGTCCTGACTTTC.